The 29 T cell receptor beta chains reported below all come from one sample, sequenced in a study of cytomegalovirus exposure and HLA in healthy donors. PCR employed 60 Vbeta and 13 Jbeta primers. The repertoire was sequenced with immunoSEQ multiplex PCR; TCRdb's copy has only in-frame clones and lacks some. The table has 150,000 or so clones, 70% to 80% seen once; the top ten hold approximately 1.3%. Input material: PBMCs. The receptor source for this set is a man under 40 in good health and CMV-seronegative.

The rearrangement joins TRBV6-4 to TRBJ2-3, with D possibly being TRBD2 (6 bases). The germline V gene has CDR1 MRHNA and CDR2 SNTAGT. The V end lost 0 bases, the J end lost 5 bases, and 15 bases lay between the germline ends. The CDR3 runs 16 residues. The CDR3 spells CASSDSGGGGGDTQYF. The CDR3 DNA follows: TGTGCCAGCAGTGACTCGGGAGGAGGTGGGGGAGATACGCAGTATTTT.

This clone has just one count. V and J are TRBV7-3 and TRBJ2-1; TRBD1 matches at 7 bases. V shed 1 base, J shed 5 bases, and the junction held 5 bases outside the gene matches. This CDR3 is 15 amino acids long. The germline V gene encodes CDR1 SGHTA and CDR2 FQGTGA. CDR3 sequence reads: CASSLKQGWDNEQFF. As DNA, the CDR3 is TGTGCCAGCAGCTTAAAACAGGGGTGGGACAATGAGCAGTTCTTC.

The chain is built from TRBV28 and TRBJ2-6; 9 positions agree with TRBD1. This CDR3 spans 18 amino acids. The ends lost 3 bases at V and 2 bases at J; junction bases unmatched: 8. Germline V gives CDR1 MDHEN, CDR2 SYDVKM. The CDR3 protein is CASSFLTRQGAGANVLTF. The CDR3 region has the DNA TGTGCCAGCAGTTTCCTCACCCGACAGGGGGCTGGGGCCAACGTCCTGACTTTC.

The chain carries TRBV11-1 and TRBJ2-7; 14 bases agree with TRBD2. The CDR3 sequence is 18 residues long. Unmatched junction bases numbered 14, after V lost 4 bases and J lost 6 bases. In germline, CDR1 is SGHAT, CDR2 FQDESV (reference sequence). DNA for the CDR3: TGTGCCAGCAGCTCGGGACTAGCGGGGGACGCCTCCTATTCCGAGCAGTACTTC. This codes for CASSSGLAGDASYSEQYF.

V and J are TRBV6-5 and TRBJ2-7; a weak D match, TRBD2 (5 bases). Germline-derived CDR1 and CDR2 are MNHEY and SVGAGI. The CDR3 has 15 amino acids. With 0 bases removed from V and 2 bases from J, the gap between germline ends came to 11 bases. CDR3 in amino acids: CASSYSTGFTYEQYF. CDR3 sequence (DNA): TGTGCCAGCAGTTACTCAACGGGATTTACCTACGAGCAGTACTTC.

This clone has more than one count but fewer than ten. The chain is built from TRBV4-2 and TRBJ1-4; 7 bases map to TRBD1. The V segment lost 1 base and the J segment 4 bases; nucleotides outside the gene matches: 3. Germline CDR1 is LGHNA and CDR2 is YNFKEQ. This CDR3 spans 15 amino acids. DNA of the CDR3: TGTGCCAGCAGCCAAGGAACAGGGGTTAATGAAAAACTGTTTTTT. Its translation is CASSQGTGVNEKLFF.

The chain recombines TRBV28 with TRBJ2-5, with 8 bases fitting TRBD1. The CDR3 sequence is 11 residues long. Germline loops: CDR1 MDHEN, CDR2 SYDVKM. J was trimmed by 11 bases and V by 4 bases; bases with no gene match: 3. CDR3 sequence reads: CASSSTGAQYF. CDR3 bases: TGTGCCAGCAGTTCGACAGGGGCTCAGTACTTC. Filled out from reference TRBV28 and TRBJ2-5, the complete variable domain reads DVKVTQSSRYLVKRTGEKVFLECVQDMDHENMFWYRQDPGLGLRLIYFSYDVKMKEKGDIPEGYSVSREKKERFSLILESASTNQTSMYLCASSSTGAQYFGPGTRLLVL.

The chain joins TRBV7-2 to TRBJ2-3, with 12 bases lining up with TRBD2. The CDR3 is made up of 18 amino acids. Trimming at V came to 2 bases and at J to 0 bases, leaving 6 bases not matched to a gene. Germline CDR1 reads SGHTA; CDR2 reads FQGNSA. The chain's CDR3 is CASSLWLAGGYSTDTQYF. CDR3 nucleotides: TGTGCCAGCAGCTTATGGCTAGCGGGAGGGTATAGCACAGATACGCAGTATTTT.

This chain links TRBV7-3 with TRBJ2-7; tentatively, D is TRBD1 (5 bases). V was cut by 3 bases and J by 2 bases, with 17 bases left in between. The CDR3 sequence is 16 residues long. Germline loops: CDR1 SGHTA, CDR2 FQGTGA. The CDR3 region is CASSFFRESEAYEQYF. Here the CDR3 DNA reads TGTGCCAGCAGCTTTTTCAGGGAAAGCGAAGCCTACGAGCAGTACTTC.

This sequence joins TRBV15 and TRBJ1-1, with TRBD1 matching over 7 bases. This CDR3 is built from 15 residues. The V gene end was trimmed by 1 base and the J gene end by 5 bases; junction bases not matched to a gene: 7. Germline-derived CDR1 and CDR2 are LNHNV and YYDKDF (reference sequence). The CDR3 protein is CATSRAEGAQTEAFF. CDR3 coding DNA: TGTGCCACCAGCAGAGCTGAGGGGGCGCAAACTGAAGCTTTCTTT.

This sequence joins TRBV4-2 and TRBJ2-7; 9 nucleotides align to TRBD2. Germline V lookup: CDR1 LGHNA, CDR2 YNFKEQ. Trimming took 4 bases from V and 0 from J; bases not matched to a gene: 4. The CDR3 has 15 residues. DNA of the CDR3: TGTGCCAGCAGCCGCGCTAGCGGGACCTCCTACGAGCAGTACTTC. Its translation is CASSRASGTSYEQYF.

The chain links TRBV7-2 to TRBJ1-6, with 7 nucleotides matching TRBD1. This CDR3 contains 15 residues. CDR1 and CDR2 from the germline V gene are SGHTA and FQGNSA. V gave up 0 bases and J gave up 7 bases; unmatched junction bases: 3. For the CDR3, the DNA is TGTGCCAGCAGCTTAGCCGACAGGGCAAATTCACCCCTCCACTTT. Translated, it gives CASSLADRANSPLHF.

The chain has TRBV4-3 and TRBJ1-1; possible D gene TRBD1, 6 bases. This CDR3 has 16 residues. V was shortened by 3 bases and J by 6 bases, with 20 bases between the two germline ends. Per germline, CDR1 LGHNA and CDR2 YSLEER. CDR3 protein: CASSHFTGYAGAEAFF. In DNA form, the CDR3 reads TGCGCCAGCAGCCATTTTACAGGGTACGCTGGGGCTGAAGCTTTCTTT.

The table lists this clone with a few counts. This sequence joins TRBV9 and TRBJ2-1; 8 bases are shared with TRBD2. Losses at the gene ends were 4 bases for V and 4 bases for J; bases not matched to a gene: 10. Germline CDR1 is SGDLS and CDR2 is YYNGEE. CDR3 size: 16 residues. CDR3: CASSLLVAGGYNEQFF. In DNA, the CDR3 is TGTGCCAGCAGCCTCCTCGTGGCGGGGGGATACAATGAGCAGTTCTTC.

CDR3 loop: CASSLRPGTPSSYNEQFF. The CDR3 coding sequence is TGTGCCAGCAGCCTCAGACCGGGGACTCCCAGCTCCTACAATGAGCAGTTCTTC. The rearrangement links TRBV9 to TRBJ2-1, with D perhaps TRBD2 (6 bases). Germline-derived CDR1 and CDR2 are SGDLS and YYNGEE. This CDR3 is 18 amino acids long. The germline V and J ends were trimmed by 4 bases and 0 bases, with 20 bases remaining between them.

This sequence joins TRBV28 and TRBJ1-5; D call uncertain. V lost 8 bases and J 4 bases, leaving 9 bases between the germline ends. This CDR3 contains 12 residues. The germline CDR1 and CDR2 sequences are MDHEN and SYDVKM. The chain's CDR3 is CASWSVNQPQHF. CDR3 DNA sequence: TGTGCCAGCTGGTCGGTGAATCAGCCCCAGCATTTT. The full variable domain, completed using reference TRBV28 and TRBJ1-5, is DVKVTQSSRYLVKRTGEKVFLECVQDMDHENMFWYRQDPGLGLRLIYFSYDVKMKEKGDIPEGYSVSREKKERFSLILESASTNQTSMYLCASWSVNQPQHFGDGTRLSIL.

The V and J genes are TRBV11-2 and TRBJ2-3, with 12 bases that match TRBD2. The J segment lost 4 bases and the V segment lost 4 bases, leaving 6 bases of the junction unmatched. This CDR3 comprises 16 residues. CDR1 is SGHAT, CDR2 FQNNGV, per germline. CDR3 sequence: CASSSLAGGHPDTQYF. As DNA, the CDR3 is TGTGCCAGCAGCTCCCTAGCGGGGGGGCATCCAGATACGCAGTATTTT. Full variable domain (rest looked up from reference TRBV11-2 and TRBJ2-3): EAGVAQSPRYKIIEKRQSVAFWCNPISGHATLYWYQQILGQGPKLLIQFQNNGVVDDSQLPKDRFSAERLKGVDSTLKIQPAKLEDSAVYLCASSSLAGGHPDTQYFGPGTRLTVL.

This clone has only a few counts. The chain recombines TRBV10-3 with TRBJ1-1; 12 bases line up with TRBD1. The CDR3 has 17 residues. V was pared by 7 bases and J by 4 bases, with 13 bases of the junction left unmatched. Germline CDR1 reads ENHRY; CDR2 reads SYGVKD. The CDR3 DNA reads TGTGCCATCACTACCTTGCCGGGACAGGGGGCTGGCACTGAAGCTTTCTTT. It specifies CAITTLPGQGAGTEAFF.

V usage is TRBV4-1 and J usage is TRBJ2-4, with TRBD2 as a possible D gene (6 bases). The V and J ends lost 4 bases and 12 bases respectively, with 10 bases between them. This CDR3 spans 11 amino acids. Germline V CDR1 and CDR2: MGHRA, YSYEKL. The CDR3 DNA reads TGCGCCAGCAGCCCTGGCGGGGATCAGTACTTC. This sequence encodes CASSPGGDQYF.

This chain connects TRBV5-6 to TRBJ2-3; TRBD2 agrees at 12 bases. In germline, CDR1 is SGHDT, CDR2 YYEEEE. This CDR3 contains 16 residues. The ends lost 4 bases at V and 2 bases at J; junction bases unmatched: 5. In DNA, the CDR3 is TGTGCCAGCAGCATCGGACTAGCGGGGCCCACAGATACGCAGTATTTT. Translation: CASSIGLAGPTDTQYF.

The CDR3 coding sequence is TGTGCCAGCAGCCCCCTCCTCGGGACAGGGAGCACAGATACGCAGTATTTT. This translates into CASSPLLGTGSTDTQYF. The chain combines TRBV7-9 with TRBJ2-3; TRBD1 matches 9 bases. CDR1 SEHNR and CDR2 FQNEAQ come from the germline V gene (reference sequence). J gave up 0 bases and V 5 bases, and 9 bases lay outside the gene matches. The CDR3 covers 17 residues. The full variable domain, in which reference TRBV7-9 and TRBJ2-3 provide the parts outside the CDR3, is DTGVSQNPRHKITKRGQNVTFRCDPISEHNRLYWYRQTLGQGPEFLTYFQNEAQLEKSRLLSDRFSAERPKGSFSTLEIQRTEQGDSAMYLCASSPLLGTGSTDTQYFGPGTRLTVL.

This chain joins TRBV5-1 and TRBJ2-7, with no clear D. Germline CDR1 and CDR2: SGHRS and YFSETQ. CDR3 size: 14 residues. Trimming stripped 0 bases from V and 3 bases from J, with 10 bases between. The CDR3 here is CASSLVDSGYEQYF. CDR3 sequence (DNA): TGCGCCAGCAGCTTGGTGGATTCAGGCTACGAGCAGTACTTC.

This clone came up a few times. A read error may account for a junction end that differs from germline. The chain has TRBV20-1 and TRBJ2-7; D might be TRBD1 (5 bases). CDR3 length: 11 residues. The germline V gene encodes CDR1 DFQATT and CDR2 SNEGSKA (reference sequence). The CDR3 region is CPRGSSYEQYF. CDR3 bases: TGTCCAAGGGGTAGTTCCTACGAGCAGTACTTC.

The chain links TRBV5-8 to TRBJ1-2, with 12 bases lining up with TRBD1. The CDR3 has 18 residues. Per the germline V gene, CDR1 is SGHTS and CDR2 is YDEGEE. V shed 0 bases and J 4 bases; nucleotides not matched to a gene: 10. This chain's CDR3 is CASSLVRDRGQVGYGYTF. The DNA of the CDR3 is TGTGCCAGCAGCTTGGTTAGGGACAGGGGGCAGGTTGGCTATGGCTACACCTTC. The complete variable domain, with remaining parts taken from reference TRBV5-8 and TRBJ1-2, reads EAGVTQSPTHLIKTRGQQATLRCSPISGHTSVYWYQQALGLGLQFLLWYDEGEERNRGNFPPRFSGRQFPNYSSELNVNALELEDSALYLCASSLVRDRGQVGYGYTFGSGTRLTVV.

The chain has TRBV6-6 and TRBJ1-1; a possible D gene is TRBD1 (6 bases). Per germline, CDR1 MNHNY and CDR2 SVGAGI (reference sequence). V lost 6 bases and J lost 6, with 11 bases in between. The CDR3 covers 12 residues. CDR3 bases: TGTGCCAGCAGACAGGGTAGGGCTGAAGCTTTCTTT. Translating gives CASRQGRAEAFF.

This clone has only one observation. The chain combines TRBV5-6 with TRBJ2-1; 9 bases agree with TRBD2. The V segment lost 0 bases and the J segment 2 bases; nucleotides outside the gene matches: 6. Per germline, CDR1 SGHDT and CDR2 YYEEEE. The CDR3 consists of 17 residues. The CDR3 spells CASSLGIAGVAYNEQFF. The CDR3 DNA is TGTGCCAGCAGCTTGGGCATAGCGGGAGTGGCCTACAATGAGCAGTTCTTC.

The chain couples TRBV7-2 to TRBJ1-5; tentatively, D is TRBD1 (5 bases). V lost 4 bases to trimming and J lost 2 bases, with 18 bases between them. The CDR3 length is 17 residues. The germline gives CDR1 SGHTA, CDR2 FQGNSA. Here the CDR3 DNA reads TGTGCCAGCAGCTCCGTGGGGGGGACCCTGGGCAATCAGCCCCAGCATTTT. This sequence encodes CASSSVGGTLGNQPQHF. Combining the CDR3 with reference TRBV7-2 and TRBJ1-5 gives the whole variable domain GAGVSQSPSNKVTEKGKDVELRCDPISGHTALYWYRQSLGQGLEFLIYFQGNSAPDKSGLPSDRFSAERTGGSVSTLTIQRTQQEDSAVYLCASSSVGGTLGNQPQHFGDGTRLSIL.

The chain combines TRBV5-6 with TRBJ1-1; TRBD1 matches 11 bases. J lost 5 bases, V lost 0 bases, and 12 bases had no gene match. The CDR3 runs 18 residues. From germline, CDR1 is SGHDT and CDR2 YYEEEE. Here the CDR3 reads CASSLGLGTGGYRTEAFF. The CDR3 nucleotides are TGTGCCAGCAGCTTGGGGTTGGGGACAGGGGGTTATAGAACTGAAGCTTTCTTT.

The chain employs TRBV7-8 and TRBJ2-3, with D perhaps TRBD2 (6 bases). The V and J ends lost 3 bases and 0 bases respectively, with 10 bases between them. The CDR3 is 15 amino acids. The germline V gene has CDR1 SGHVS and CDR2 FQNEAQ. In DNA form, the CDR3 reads TGTGCCAGCAGCTTGCGGGGCTATAGCACAGATACGCAGTATTTT. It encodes CASSLRGYSTDTQYF.